A selection of T cell receptor beta chains follows, all from one sample in a study of T-cell memory formation after mild COVID-19. TCRdb independently ran MiXCR on the 5' RACE reads; one entry per CDR3 protein. The repertoire holds 250,000 to 300,000 distinct CDR3 sequences, with 8% to 9% as singletons. Sequenced: PBMCs or a T cell subset sorted from them (not recorded which). The receptor set was obtained from a man younger than 30 who had mild COVID-19 (a few samples of this study predate the infection). Cell type and time point are not known. Each CDR3 is given with its conserved first and last residue. A D gene is named only where the DNA matches it firmly. Clone sizes are given selectively: once, few, many, or a class where the clone is expanded.

>TRBJ2-7|TRBD2|15|many|TRBV7-2
CASSYNSGGPYEQYF
TGTGCCAGCAGCTATAATAGCGGGGGGCCCTACGAGCAGTACTTC
>TRBJ1-5|TRBD1|14|NA|TRBV20-1
CSASETGIHQPQHF
TGCAGTGCTAGCGAGACAGGGATCCATCAGCCCCAGCATTTT
>TRBJ2-7|TRBD2|17|NA|TRBV5-1
CASSLEGAGGINYEQYF
TGCGCCAGCAGCTTGGAGGGCGCGGGGGGGATAAACTACGAGCAGTACTTC
>TRBJ2-4|TRBD2|14|few|TRBV9
CASSLGGGKNIQYF
TGTGCCAGCAGCCTCGGCGGGGGTAAAAACATTCAGTACTTC
>TRBJ2-3|NA|18|few|TRBV7-9
CASSLLVGGTASPDTQYF
TGTGCCAGCAGCTTATTGGTTGGCGGGACCGCCTCCCCAGATACGCAGTATTTT
>TRBJ2-5|NA|14|few|TRBV6-5
CASSYTLALGTQYF
TGTGCCAGCAGTTACACTTTGGCTTTGGGAACCCAGTACTTC
>TRBJ2-6|NA|13|NA|TRBV19
CASRVAGANVLTF
TGTGCCAGTAGGGTGGCTGGGGCCAACGTCCTGACTTTC
>TRBJ1-4|NA|13|few|TRBV5-1
CASSLLSNEKLFF
TGCGCCAGCAGCTTGTTATCTAATGAAAAACTGTTTTTT
>TRBJ2-5|NA|13|few|TRBV6-2/TRBV6-3
CASNAVVGETQYF
TGTGCCAGCAATGCGGTTGTCGGGGAGACCCAGTACTTC
>TRBJ1-1|TRBD1|14|NA|TRBV9
CASSVLGQGAAAFF
TGTGCCAGCAGCGTATTGGGACAGGGGGCGGCGGCTTTCTTT
>TRBJ2-1|TRBD1|14|many|TRBV3-1
CASSPGTGFNEQFF
TGTGCCAGCAGCCCCGGGACAGGATTCAATGAGCAGTTCTTC
>TRBJ2-4|TRBD1|15|NA|TRBV5-1
CASSYGTAIENIQYF
TGCGCCAGCAGCTACGGGACAGCGATAGAAAACATTCAGTACTTC
>TRBJ2-5|TRBD1|14|many|TRBV20-1
CSVTRQGARETQYF
TGCAGTGTTACCCGACAGGGGGCGAGGGAGACCCAGTACTTC
>TRBJ2-2|TRBD2|20|NA|TRBV5-1
CASSRMEPRLAGGNTGELFF
TGCGCCAGCAGCCGGATGGAGCCGAGACTAGCGGGAGGGAACACCGGGGAGCTGTTTTTT
>TRBJ1-6|TRBD1|12|few|TRBV7-9
CASSILGQEFHF
TGTGCCAGCAGCATACTGGGACAGGAGTTCCACTTT
>TRBJ2-7|TRBD2|14|many|TRBV4-1
CASSQGEGPYEQYF
TGCGCCAGCAGCCAAGGGGAGGGGCCCTACGAGCAGTACTTC
>TRBJ1-5|NA|13|NA|TRBV7-8
CASSFMGNQPQHF
TGTGCCAGCAGTTTTATGGGCAATCAGCCCCAGCATTTT
>TRBJ1-2|NA|13|NA|TRBV12-5
CASGASGNYGYTF
TGTGCTAGTGGAGCCTCTGGAAACTATGGCTACACCTTC
>TRBJ2-5|NA|14|many|TRBV6-6
CASSFGTSQETQYF
TGTGCCAGCAGTTTTGGGACTTCCCAAGAGACCCAGTACTTC
>TRBJ1-2|TRBD1|14|NA|TRBV3-1
CASSWGQVDYGYTF
TGTGCCAGCAGCTGGGGACAGGTTGACTATGGCTACACCTTC
>TRBJ2-7|TRBD2|14|few|TRBV2
CASRGRDYLYEQYF
TGTGCCAGCAGGGGAAGGGACTACTTATACGAGCAGTACTTC
>TRBJ1-2|TRBD1|18|few|TRBV11-2
CASSLLYRTGGRDYGYTF
TGTGCCAGCAGCTTACTTTACAGGACAGGGGGTAGGGACTATGGCTACACCTTC
>TRBJ2-5|NA|14|NA|TRBV5-1
CASSLVQGEETQYF
TGCGCCAGCAGCTTGGTACAGGGTGAGGAGACCCAGTACTTC
>TRBJ1-6|NA|18|NA|TRBV5-1
CASSSRLRGASLNSPLHF
TGCGCCAGCAGCTCCCGATTGCGAGGGGCTAGCCTGAATTCACCCCTCCACTTT
>TRBJ2-7|NA|17|NA|TRBV7-9
CASSLPRGLRDSYEQYF
TGTGCCAGCAGCCTTCCAAGGGGTCTGCGGGACAGCTACGAGCAGTACTTC
>TRBJ2-3|NA|16|NA|TRBV4-2
CASSQKTREPKDTQYF
TGTGCCAGCAGCCAGAAAACCAGGGAACCCAAGGATACGCAGTATTTT
>TRBJ1-2|TRBD1|16|NA|TRBV4-3
CASSQDFAGGFYGYTF
TGCGCCAGCAGCCAAGATTTCGCAGGGGGCTTTTATGGCTACACCTTC
>TRBJ2-1|NA|15|NA|TRBV12-3/TRBV12-4
CASSFPDSLGNEQFF
TGTGCCAGCAGTTTCCCGGACTCACTAGGGAATGAGCAGTTCTTC
>TRBJ1-5|NA|15|few|TRBV5-4
CASSLYGVNNQPQHF
TGTGCCAGCAGCTTGTATGGGGTAAACAATCAGCCCCAGCATTTT
>TRBJ2-3|NA|12|NA|TRBV6-6
CASRLRGDTQYF
TGTGCCAGCAGACTCAGGGGAGATACGCAGTATTTT
>TRBJ1-2|NA|14|few|TRBV4-1
CASSQEAAPGGYTF
TGCGCCAGCAGCCAAGAAGCAGCGCCGGGTGGCTACACCTTC
>TRBJ2-3|TRBD1|16|few|TRBV7-6
CASSLGTGDFTDTQYF
TGTGCCAGCAGCTTAGGGACAGGAGACTTCACAGATACGCAGTATTTT
>TRBJ2-7|NA|10|many|TRBV12-3/TRBV12-4
CASGTYEQYF
TGTGCCAGCGGCACCTACGAGCAGTACTTC
>TRBJ2-5|NA|14|few|TRBV7-2
CASSWAGVQETQYF
TGTGCCAGCAGCTGGGCAGGCGTCCAAGAGACCCAGTACTTC
>TRBJ2-5|TRBD1|13|few|TRBV5-1
CASSSGTGETQYF
TGCGCCAGCAGCTCCGGGACAGGGGAGACCCAGTACTTC
>TRBJ2-1|NA|14|NA|TRBV28
CASSLDQGINEQFF
TGTGCCAGCAGTTTAGATCAGGGGATCAATGAGCAGTTCTTC